What follows are 8 T cell receptor beta chains derived from one specimen sequenced in a study of memory CD4+ T cells and cytomegalovirus serostatus. Single viable CD3+CD4+CD8-CD45RO+ cells were sorted as the memory CD4+ T cells. Profiling relied on immunoSEQ multiplex PCR, and the TCRdb table lists in-frame clones only, not all of them. The data show about 59,000 clones, 81% seen once. Sequencing was done on a sample of memory CD4+ T cells from blood. Source of these receptors: an adult in good health and CMV-seronegative.

The chain combines TRBV2 with TRBJ1-3, with TRBD1 as a possible D gene (5 bases). Germline V CDR1 and CDR2: SNHLY, FYNNEI. Trimming pared 4 bases from V and 1 base from J, leaving 11 bases between. The CDR3 is 15 amino acids. This chain's CDR3 is CASSVDQGSGNTIYF. The CDR3 bases are TGTGCCAGCAGTGTTGACCAGGGATCTGGAAACACCATATATTTT. The whole variable domain, filled in from reference TRBV2 and TRBJ1-3, reads EPEVTQTPSHQVTQMGQEVILRCVPISNHLYFYWYRQILGQKVEFLVSFYNNEISEKSEIFDDQFSVERPDGSNFTLKIRSTKLEDSAMYFCASSVDQGSGNTIYFGEGSWLTVV.

This clone turned up a few times. This chain joins TRBV19 and TRBJ2-7, with TRBD1 matching 9 bases. Germline loops: CDR1 LNHDA, CDR2 SQIVND (reference sequence). This CDR3 has 13 residues. V gave up 7 bases and J gave up 2 bases; unmatched junction bases: 3. The CDR3 protein is CASKGTGTYEQYF. CDR3 nucleotides: TGTGCCAGTAAAGGGACAGGGACCTACGAGCAGTACTTC.

The V and J genes are TRBV7-9 and TRBJ1-5; TRBD1 matches 7 bases. Germline V gene lookup returns CDR1 SEHNR and CDR2 FQNEAQ (reference sequence). The CDR3 contains 15 residues. The V gene end was trimmed by 5 bases and the J gene end by 6 bases; junction bases not matched to a gene: 10. The CDR3 is CASSGQVEGRQPQHF. In nucleotides, the CDR3 is TGTGCCAGCAGCGGACAGGTTGAAGGACGTCAGCCCCAGCATTTT.

The CDR3 coding sequence is TGTGCCAGCAGCTTGGGCGCAGGGGCATTCACCGGGGAGCTGTTTTTT. Translation gives CASSLGAGAFTGELFF. The chain recombines TRBV7-3 with TRBJ2-2; possible D gene TRBD1, 6 bases. V was cut by 3 bases and J by 4 bases, with 15 bases left in between. This CDR3 region has 16 residues. Germline V gene data show CDR1 as SGHTA and CDR2 as FQGTGA.

In its sample, this clone ranks as medium-sized. Other DNA sequences in this specimen translate into the identical CDR3. J is TRBJ1-5 and V is TRBV7-9; the D is unclear. With 1 base removed from V and 0 bases from J, the gap between germline ends came to 7 bases. In germline, CDR1 is SEHNR, CDR2 FQNEAQ (reference sequence). CDR3 size: 15 residues. In nucleotides, the CDR3 is TGTGCCAGCAGCTTAGGCGGTTATAGCAATCAGCCCCAGCATTTT. Protein product: CASSLGGYSNQPQHF.

A few counts support this clone. The chain carries TRBV7-8 and TRBJ2-7; maybe TRBD1 (6 bases). Trimming cost V 5 bases and J 4 bases, with 27 bases left between them. The CDR3 loop spans 18 amino acids. Germline CDR1 and CDR2: SGHVS and FQNEAQ. In DNA, the CDR3 is TGTGCCAGCAGCCCCTTTAGGATAAATTCAGGGGTATCGTACGAGCAGTACTTC. Translating gives CASSPFRINSGVSYEQYF. Using reference TRBV7-8 and TRBJ2-7 for the parts outside the CDR3, the full variable domain is GAGVSQSPRYKVAKRGQDVALRCDPISGHVSLFWYQQALGQGPEFLTYFQNEAQLDKSGLPSDRFFAERPEGSVSTLKIQRTQQEDSAVYLCASSPFRINSGVSYEQYFGPGTRLTVT.

The chain links TRBV10-3 to TRBJ2-7; the match to TRBD1 covers 7 bases. This CDR3 has 13 amino acids. Trimming removed 10 bases from V and 6 bases from J; junction bases left unmatched: 12. CDR1 and CDR2 (germline): ENHRY, SYGVKD. CDR3 sequence (DNA): TGTGCCACACGAGGAGGACAGGCGTCCGAGCAGTACTTC. Its translation is CATRGGQASEQYF.

The chain combines TRBV28 with TRBJ1-4; tentative D call: TRBD1 (5 bases). There are 14 residues in the CDR3. V lost 6 bases, J lost 8 bases, and 16 bases lay in between. The germline gives CDR1 MDHEN, CDR2 SYDVKM. The CDR3, as DNA: TGTGCCAGCAGCCTCGAGGGGAGGGAAGAAAAACTGTTTTTT. Residues: CASSLEGREEKLFF.